The next 20 T cell receptor beta chains were all read from a single sample in a study of Graves' ophthalmopathy and Graves' hyperthyroidism listed by TCRdb under 2018. This sample was sequenced with an Illumina HiSeq 2000. For repertoire sequencing, the TCR beta CDR3 regions were amplified from RNA transcripts. HTBI primers and the Qiagen OneStep RT-PCR kit were used in a first-round RT-PCR, which was followed by a second-round multiplex PCR, size selection and purification. TCRdb passed the public sequencing reads through fastp at Q25 and MiXCR, retaining productive beta sequences. Rows matching on CDR3 protein sequence are summarized as one entry with the most common DNA and genes. The sample records 620,000 or so distinct CDR3 sequences, around a fifth of which are singletons. The top ten constitute about 6.6% of the sample. Sequenced sample: peripheral blood. The receptor set was obtained from a woman younger than 30 with stable Graves' hyperthyroidism. Some clones in this sample may be carry-over from other donors' samples. Donor details come from another sample of the same person, matched by shared clones.

The chain links TRBV3-1 to TRBJ2-5; TRBD1 or TRBD2 may be the D gene (5 bases each). The V and J ends lost 4 bases and 3 bases respectively, with 15 bases between them. The CDR3 spans 15 residues. Germline lookup yields CDR1 LGHDT and CDR2 YNNKEL (reference sequence). The CDR3, as DNA: TGTGCCAGCAGCCCAGTTGGGGGAGAGGAAGAGACCCAGTACTTC. It translates to CASSPVGGEEETQYF.

The V and J genes are TRBV19 and TRBJ1-1, with D possibly TRBD1 on 6 matching bases. V lost 7 bases to trimming and J lost 7 bases, with 19 bases between them. From germline, CDR1 is LNHDA and CDR2 SQIVND (reference sequence). CDR3 size: 14 residues. For the CDR3, the DNA is TGTGCCAGTAAAATCGGACAGAGCTTTGATGAAGCTTTCTTT. It encodes CASKIGQSFDEAFF.

This clonotype occurred a few times. In nucleotides, the CDR3 is TGTGCCAGCAGGACAGGGCAGGACCAGCCCCAGCATTTT. This gives the protein CASRTGQDQPQHF. J is TRBJ1-5 and V is TRBV6-9, with 7 bases matching TRBD1. Germline assignment: CDR1 MNHGY and CDR2 SVAAGI. The CDR3 spans 13 residues. The trim removed 6 bases at V and 7 bases at J, leaving 6 bases unmatched.

This clonotype was seen many times. The V and J genes are TRBV6-5 and TRBJ2-7; 7 bases fit TRBD1. CDR3 length equals 14 residues. From germline, CDR1 is MNHEY and CDR2 SVGAGI. V lost 8 bases, J lost 0 bases, and 7 bases stayed unmatched. The CDR3 sequence: CASAGQDFSYEQYF. The DNA of the CDR3 is TGTGCCAGCGCCGGACAGGACTTCTCCTACGAGCAGTACTTC.

This clonotype was seen a few times. The V and J genes are TRBV9 and TRBJ2-5; no firm D call. The CDR3 consists of 15 residues. CDR1 is SGDLS and CDR2 is YYNGEE in the germline V gene. V was clipped by 0 bases and J by 4 bases, with 13 bases between them. CDR3 coding DNA: TGTGCCAGCAGCGTAGCATGGAGTACCGGAGAGACCCAGTACTTC. This sequence encodes CASSVAWSTGETQYF. The complete variable domain, with remaining parts taken from reference TRBV9 and TRBJ2-5, reads DSGVTQTPKHLITATGQRVTLRCSPRSGDLSVYWYQQSLDQGLQFLIQYYNGEERAKGNILERFSAQQFPDLHSELNLSSLELGDSALYFCASSVAWSTGETQYFGPGTRLLVL.

This clonotype was recorded at least ten times. The rearrangement joins TRBV20-1 to TRBJ2-7, with 7 bases matching TRBD2. With V trimmed by 1 base and J by 3 bases, 6 bases remained unmatched. The CDR3 loop spans 14 amino acids. Germline V gene lookup returns CDR1 DFQATT and CDR2 SNEGSKA (reference sequence). CDR3 sequence reads: CSARGGTTSYEQYF. Here the CDR3 DNA reads TGCAGTGCTAGAGGGGGGACTACCAGCTACGAGCAGTACTTC.

This clonotype was recorded at least ten times. V and J are TRBV6-2 or TRBV6-3 and TRBJ2-6; 11 nucleotides line up with TRBD1. After removal of 6 bases from V and 7 bases from J, the junction contained 2 bases not matched to a gene. The CDR3 has 14 amino acids. The germline V gene encodes CDR1 MNHEY and CDR2 SVGEGT. CDR3: CASRDRGRANVLTF. CDR3 nucleotide sequence: TGTGCCAGCAGGGACAGGGGGCGCGCCAACGTCCTGACTTTC.

This clonotype has more than one count but fewer than ten. The V call is TRBV11-3, the J call TRBJ1-1; D possibly corresponds to TRBD1 (6 bases). V was pared by 4 bases and J by 7 bases, with 19 bases between. CDR3 length equals 15 residues. Germline V CDR1 and CDR2: SGHNT, YENEEA. CDR3 coding DNA: TGTGCCAGCAGCTCGTCAGGGGTGCTAACCGATGAAGCTTTCTTT. Its translation is CASSSSGVLTDEAFF.

V and J are TRBV6-1 and TRBJ2-5; TRBD2 agrees at 12 bases. There are 15 residues in the CDR3. Germline loops: CDR1 MNHNS, CDR2 SASEGT. Trimming cost V 6 bases and J 1 base; bases outside gene matches: 3. In DNA, the CDR3 is TGTGCCAGCAGCCAACTAGCGGGGGGCCAAGAGACCCAGTACTTC. This encodes CASSQLAGGQETQYF.

This clonotype was counted many times. The chain joins TRBV30 to TRBJ1-2, with a possible D match to TRBD1 (5 bases). CDR3 size: 10 residues. The germline gives CDR1 GTSNPN, CDR2 SVGIG (reference sequence). Trimming cost V 4 bases and J 13 bases, with 13 bases left between them. CDR3 nucleotide sequence: TGTGCCTGGATTGGGACCCGGGGCACCTTC. Residues: CAWIGTRGTF.

In this sample, this clonotype turned up many times. V is TRBV7-9 and J is TRBJ2-7; D uncertain. Germline V gives CDR1 SEHNR, CDR2 FQNEAQ (reference sequence). V was cut by 5 bases and J by 4 bases, with 15 bases left in between. CDR3 length: 14 amino acids. The CDR3 nucleotides read TGTGCCAGCAGCCTGGCCGAGATCTTTTACGAGCAGTACTTC. This codes for CASSLAEIFYEQYF.

The chain uses TRBV2 and TRBJ1-2; a possible D gene is TRBD1 (5 bases). Germline-derived CDR1 and CDR2 are SNHLY and FYNNEI. V was trimmed by 2 bases and J by 6 bases, leaving 16 bases between them. The CDR3 length is 15 residues. CDR3: CASSELGGSGNGYTF. CDR3 sequence (DNA): TGTGCCAGCAGTGAACTTGGGGGGAGTGGAAATGGCTACACCTTC.

This clonotype was found a few times. This rearrangement joins TRBV6-1 to TRBJ1-2; tentative D call: TRBD1 (5 bases). Germline V gene sequence: CDR1 MNHNS, CDR2 SASEGT. The CDR3 has 12 amino acids. V gave up 11 bases and J gave up 5 bases, with 15 bases separating them. CDR3 nucleotide sequence: TGTGCCGGCTACGACAGTTTATATGGCTACACCTTC. Translation: CAGYDSLYGYTF.

This clonotype was recorded at least ten times. V gene TRBV29-1 combines with J gene TRBJ2-7; a weak D match, TRBD2 (6 bases). Per the germline V gene, CDR1 is SQVTM and CDR2 is ANQGSEA. The CDR3 has 14 amino acids. The V gene lost 6 bases and the J gene lost 4 bases, with 19 bases spanning the gap. Here the CDR3 DNA reads TGCAGCGTGCGAGGAGGAGGGAAGGGGTACGAGCAGTACTTC. It encodes CSVRGGGKGYEQYF.

This clonotype was recorded at least ten times. The V and J genes are TRBV5-1 and TRBJ1-6, with D possibly being TRBD1 (5 bases). V was trimmed by 4 bases and J by 0 bases, leaving 14 bases between them. This CDR3 region has 17 residues. CDR1 is SGHRS, CDR2 YFSETQ, per germline. This chain's CDR3 is CASSPSGVSSYNSPLHF. For the CDR3, the DNA is TGCGCCAGCAGCCCTTCGGGGGTGAGCTCCTATAATTCACCCCTCCACTTT.

In its sample, this clonotype was seen many times. The rearrangement uses TRBV20-1 and TRBJ1-2; 8 bases align to TRBD1. Germline trimming cut 5 bases from V and 6 bases from J; bases unmatched to any gene: 8. This CDR3 is 13 amino acids long. Looked up from germline, CDR1 is DFQATT and CDR2 is SNEGSKA (reference sequence). The CDR3 sequence is CSAFFGQGHGYTF. CDR3 DNA: TGCAGTGCTTTTTTCGGACAGGGACATGGCTACACCTTC.

This clonotype appeared many times. At one of its ends the junction is not consistent with the germline gene, which may arise from a read error. This sequence joins TRBV9 and TRBJ1-2; 7 bases line up with TRBD1. CDR3 size: 14 residues. Germline V gene lookup returns CDR1 SGDLS and CDR2 YYNGEE. The CDR3 loop is CASSVGGQNYGYAF. The CDR3 DNA reads as TGTGCCAGCAGCGTAGGGGGACAGAATTATGGCTACGCCTTC. Full variable domain (rest looked up from reference TRBV9 and TRBJ1-2): DSGVTQTPKHLITATGQRVTLRCSPRSGDLSVYWYQQSLDQGLQFLIQYYNGEERAKGNILERFSAQQFPDLHSELNLSSLELGDSALYFCASSVGGQNYGYAFGSGTRLTVV.

The chain joins TRBV12-3 or TRBV12-4 to TRBJ2-7; possibly TRBD2 for D (6 bases). V shed 6 bases and J shed 6 bases, with 15 bases lying between them. This CDR3 is 13 amino acids long. The CDR3 DNA reads TGTGCCAGCAGCCCGGGACTTTCTAGCGAGCAGTACTTC. Translation: CASSPGLSSEQYF.

This clonotype showed up just a few times. The CDR3 is CASSYRDGGSYEQYF. The CDR3 nucleotides are TGTGCCAGCAGTTATCGGGACGGAGGCTCCTACGAGCAGTACTTC. The V gene is TRBV6-5, the J gene TRBJ2-7; the D call may be TRBD1 or TRBD2 (5 bases each). Germline CDR1 reads MNHEY; CDR2 reads SVGAGI. Between the trimmed V and J ends, which lost 3 bases and 0 bases, there was a span of 12 bases. CDR3 length: 15 amino acids.

This clonotype was seen repeatedly, ten times or more. The chain joins TRBV12-3 or TRBV12-4 to TRBJ2-7; no reliable D call. CDR3 size: 11 residues. The V end was cut by 4 bases, the J end by 6 bases, with 7 bases between. The CDR3 DNA follows: TGTGCCAGCAGTTGGCGTTCCGAGCAGTACTTC. As protein: CASSWRSEQYF.